These T cell receptor beta chains were read from a single sample in a study of blood T cell repertoires in COVID-19. The table came from immunoSEQ multiplex PCR; TCRdb's copy has only in-frame clones and leaves some out. The data hold under 60,000 clones, with roughly four fifths observed a single time. Sequenced material: peripheral blood. Receptors were obtained from a man aged 40-49 years with acute or convalescent COVID-19. The CDR3 runs from the conserved cysteine through the conserved F or W. The D gene is left open where the match is weak. For some rows the clone size is stated as once, few or many, or as a class when expanded; others skip it.

cdr3_length	d_call	clone_size	v_call	j_call	cdr3_nt	cdr3_aa
14	TRBD2	-	TRBV4-2	TRBJ2-7	TGTGCCAGCAGGAATAGCGGGGGGATTGGGGAGCAGTACTTC	CASRNSGGIGEQYF
16	-	-	TRBV25-1	TRBJ1-4	TGTGCCAGCAGTGAATATATTGTGCAGACTAATGAAAAACTGTTTTTT	CASSEYIVQTNEKLFF
13	TRBD1	-	TRBV7-9	TRBJ1-1	TGTGCCAGCAGCTGGGACAGAAACACTGAAGCTTTCTTT	CASSWDRNTEAFF
14	TRBD1	-	TRBV7-9	TRBJ2-7	TGTGCCAGCAGCTCTTCAGGGGGCCCCTACGAGCAGTACTTC	CASSSSGGPYEQYF
14	-	few	TRBV19	TRBJ1-5	TGTGCCTCTTCCGACAAGGCGCTTAATCAGCCCCAGCATTTT	CASSDKALNQPQHF
18	TRBD2	-	TRBV19	TRBJ2-5	TGTGCCAGTAGTATAACCGGGACTAGCGGGGGGACACAAGAGACCCAGTACTTC	CASSITGTSGGTQETQYF
14	-	-	TRBV15	TRBJ2-1	TGTGCCACCAGCAGGGAAGGGGGACCCAATGAGCAGTTCTTC	CATSREGGPNEQFF
13	TRBD1	-	TRBV7-2	TRBJ1-5	TGTGCCAGCACCCAGGGGGCTCGGCAGCCCCAGCATTTT	CASTQGARQPQHF
14	-	-	TRBV5-4	TRBJ1-2	TGTGCCAGCAGCCTATCGACAGTTAACTATGGCTACACCTTC	CASSLSTVNYGYTF
14	-	-	TRBV5-1	TRBJ2-7	TGCGCCAGCAGCGGGGACACCCTCCCCGGGGAGCAGTACTTC	CASSGDTLPGEQYF
16	TRBD1	few	TRBV4-2	TRBJ2-1	TGTGCCAGCAGCCAACCCCGAGGGGGCCCCTACAATGAGCAGTTCTTC	CASSQPRGGPYNEQFF
14	TRBD1	-	TRBV6-6	TRBJ1-3	TGTGCCAGCAGTTTGGACAGGGTTGGAAACACCATATATTTT	CASSLDRVGNTIYF
13	TRBD1	-	TRBV6-5	TRBJ2-7	TGTGCCAGCAGGACAGGGAGCTCCTACGAGCAGTACTTC	CASRTGSSYEQYF
16	TRBD2	-	TRBV5-4	TRBJ2-3	TGTGCCAGCAGCTTGAAGCTAGCGGGGGGCACAGATACGCAGTATTTT	CASSLKLAGGTDTQYF
17	-	-	TRBV7-9	TRBJ2-7	TGTGCCAGCAGCGGTACCTCACAGGGTCTTGGAAGGGACGAGCAGTACTTC	CASSGTSQGLGRDEQYF
14	TRBD1	-	TRBV9	TRBJ1-2	TGTGCCAGCAGCGTAGCGCCGGGACAGGGGAGCTACACCTTC	CASSVAPGQGSYTF
12	-	-	TRBV12-3/TRBV12-4	TRBJ1-2	TGTGCCAGCGGACTGGGCAACTATGGCTACACCTTC	CASGLGNYGYTF
18	TRBD2	-	TRBV19	TRBJ2-3	TGTGCCAGTAGTATAGTGCATGGGCCTCTAGCGGGGGGGGATACGCAGTATTTT	CASSIVHGPLAGGDTQYF
16	TRBD1	-	TRBV19	TRBJ2-7	TGTGCCAGTAGTTCGATACTTCGGGACAGGTACTACGAGCAGTACTTC	CASSSILRDRYYEQYF
14	-	many	TRBV28	TRBJ1-1	TGTGCCAGCGACTCAGGGCGCGTGAACACTGAAGCTTTCTTT	CASDSGRVNTEAFF
18	TRBD1	-	TRBV7-2	TRBJ2-3	TGTGCCAGCAGCTTATACCCCACCGGACAGGGAAACACAGATACGCAGTATTTT	CASSLYPTGQGNTDTQYF
14	TRBD2	-	TRBV6-5	TRBJ2-7	TGTGCCTCCTGCGGGCTAGCGGGGTCCGGCGAGCAGTACTTC	CASCGLAGSGEQYF
14	TRBD2	once	TRBV6-4	TRBJ2-1	TGTGCCAGCAGTGAGACTAGCGGGTTTAATGAGCAGTTCTTC	CASSETSGFNEQFF
16	TRBD2	-	TRBV18	TRBJ2-7	TGTGCCAGCTCACCATTTACTAGCGGGGCTACCTACGAGCAGTACTTC	CASSPFTSGATYEQYF
14	TRBD1	-	TRBV10-3	TRBJ2-7	TGTGCCATCGGTCAGGGACAGCGACTCTACGAGCAGTACTTC	CAIGQGQRLYEQYF
16	-	-	TRBV4-3	TRBJ1-6	TGCGCCAGCGGGCTCGCTGGGGGCTACAATAATTCACCCCTCCACTTT	CASGLAGGYNNSPLHF
13	-	-	TRBV27	TRBJ2-1	TGTGCCGTATGGAGAGCCGGTCCCCATGAGCAGTTCTTC	CAVWRAGPHEQFF
16	TRBD1	-	TRBV2	TRBJ1-2	TGTGCCAGCAGTTGGGACAGGGAAGTCGGTAACTATGGCTACACCTTC	CASSWDREVGNYGYTF
14	-	-	TRBV5-1	TRBJ2-2	TGCGCCAGCAGCACGACAGCGTCTGCCGGGGAGCTGTTTTTT	CASSTTASAGELFF
14	TRBD1	-	TRBV5-1	TRBJ1-4	TGCGCCAGCAGCTTGAAGGGGGCGCAGGAAAAACTGTTTTTT	CASSLKGAQEKLFF
14	-	-	TRBV5-1	TRBJ1-1	TGCGCCAGCAGCCCCTTACTGGGGAGCACTGAAGCTTTCTTT	CASSPLLGSTEAFF
14	TRBD1	-	TRBV27	TRBJ1-6	TGTGCCAGCAGCCGACAGGGGGCGCATTCACCCCTCCACTTT	CASSRQGAHSPLHF
16	TRBD1	-	TRBV19	TRBJ1-4	TGTGCCAGTAGGGACAGGGGGCATGCGGCTAATGAAAAACTGTTTTTT	CASRDRGHAANEKLFF
15	TRBD2	-	TRBV27	TRBJ2-1	TGTGCCAGCAGTCTCCCCGGGACTAGCGGCAATGAGCAGTTCTTC	CASSLPGTSGNEQFF
14	TRBD1	-	TRBV6-5	TRBJ1-2	TGTGCCAGCAGTTACTCCCAGGGGGCGGGCGGCTACACCTTC	CASSYSQGAGGYTF